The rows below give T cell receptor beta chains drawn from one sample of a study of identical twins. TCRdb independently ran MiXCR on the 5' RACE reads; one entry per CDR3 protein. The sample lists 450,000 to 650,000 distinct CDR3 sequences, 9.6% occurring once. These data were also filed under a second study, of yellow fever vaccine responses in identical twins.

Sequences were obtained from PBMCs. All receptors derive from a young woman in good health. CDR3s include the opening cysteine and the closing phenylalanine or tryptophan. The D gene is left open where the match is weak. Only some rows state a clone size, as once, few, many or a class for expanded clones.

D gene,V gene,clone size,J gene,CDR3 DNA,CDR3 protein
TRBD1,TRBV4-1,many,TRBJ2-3,TGCGCCAGCAGCCAGAGGGACAGGGGAACAGATACGCAGTATTTT,CASSQRDRGTDTQYF
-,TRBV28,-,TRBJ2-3,TGTGCCAGCAGTCCGCTCCTACGGGAGATAGGGTATACGCAGTATTTT,CASSPLLREIGYTQYF
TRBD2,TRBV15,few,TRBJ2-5,TGTGCCACCAGCAGAGAAGTGCCGGGACTAGCGGTCCAAGAGACCCAGTACTTC,CATSREVPGLAVQETQYF
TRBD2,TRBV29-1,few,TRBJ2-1,TGCAGCGTTGAGGACGGGTCCAACCCAGCTAGCGGGTTTTACAATGAGCAGTTCTTC,CSVEDGSNPASGFYNEQFF
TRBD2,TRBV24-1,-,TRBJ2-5,TGTGCCACCAGTGATTACGGGGGGTCCCAAGAGACCCAGTACTTC,CATSDYGGSQETQYF
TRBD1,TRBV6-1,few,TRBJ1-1,TGTGCCAGCAGCCCGGGACAGACGAATGCTGAAGCTTTCTTT,CASSPGQTNAEAFF
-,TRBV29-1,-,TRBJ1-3,TGCAGCGCGGTTAGTTCTGGAAACACCATATATTTT,CSAVSSGNTIYF
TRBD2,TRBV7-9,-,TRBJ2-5,TGTGCCAGCAACCCCGCGGGGGGTGGCTGGACCCAGTACTTC,CASNPAGGGWTQYF
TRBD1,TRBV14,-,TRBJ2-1,TGTGCCAGCAGCCAAGATTTTGGGACAGTAGGGTACAATGAGCAGTTCTTC,CASSQDFGTVGYNEQFF
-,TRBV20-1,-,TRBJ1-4,TGCAGTGCAATACAGCGACGTGGACTAACTAATGAAAAACTGTTTTTT,CSAIQRRGLTNEKLFF
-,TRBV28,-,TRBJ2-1,TGTGCCAGCAGTGTACACGGGACTGAATACAATGAGCAGTTCTTC,CASSVHGTEYNEQFF
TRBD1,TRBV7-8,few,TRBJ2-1,TGTGCCAGCAGCCCGGGACAGGGGGGGTTGTACAATGAGCAGTTCTTC,CASSPGQGGLYNEQFF
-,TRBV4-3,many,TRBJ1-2,TGCGCCAGCAGCCAAGAGTTTGCCCCCCGCGGCTACACCTTC,CASSQEFAPRGYTF
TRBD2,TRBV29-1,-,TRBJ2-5,TGCAGCGTCCCAGAACCTCTAGCGGGCTTAGAGACCCAGTACTTC,CSVPEPLAGLETQYF
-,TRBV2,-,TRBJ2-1,TGTGCCAGCACCAGAGTCAATGAGCAGTTCTTC,CASTRVNEQFF
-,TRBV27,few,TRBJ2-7,TGTGCCAGCAGTTTTAGGGGCGGAGAGCAGTACTTC,CASSFRGGEQYF
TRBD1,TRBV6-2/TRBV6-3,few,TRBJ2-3,TGTGCCACCGCGAGGACAGGGGGAAATACGCAGTATTTT,CATARTGGNTQYF
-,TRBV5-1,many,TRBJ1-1,TGCGCCAGCAGCTTGGTTTGGCAGAGGAAGAACACTGAAGCTTTCTTT,CASSLVWQRKNTEAFF
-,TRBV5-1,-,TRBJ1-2,TGCGCCAGCAGCTTGAAGGGGGGAAACTATGGCTACACCTTC,CASSLKGGNYGYTF
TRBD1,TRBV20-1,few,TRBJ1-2,TGCAGTGCTAGGGAGGGGGCTAAGTATGGCTACACCTTC,CSAREGAKYGYTF
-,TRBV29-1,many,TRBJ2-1,TGCAGCGCTGGGACTTCCTCCTACAATGAGCAGTTCTTC,CSAGTSSYNEQFF
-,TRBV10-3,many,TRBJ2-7,TGTGCCATCAGTGATGTTCGGGGTGCATTGATTTACGAGCAGTACTTC,CAISDVRGALIYEQYF
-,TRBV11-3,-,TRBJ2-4,TGTGCCAGCAGCTCCATAGACGCTGGAAACATTCAGTACTTC,CASSSIDAGNIQYF
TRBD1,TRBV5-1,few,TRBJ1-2,TGCGCCAGCAGCTGGGACAGCTATGGCTACACCTTC,CASSWDSYGYTF
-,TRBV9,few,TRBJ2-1,TGTGCCAGCAGCGTAGCTCCGGGAACGTACAATGAGCAGTTCTTC,CASSVAPGTYNEQFF
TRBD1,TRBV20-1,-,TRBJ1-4,TGCAGTGCTAGAAGGACAGGGGCAACTAATGAAAAACTGTTTTTT,CSARRTGATNEKLFF
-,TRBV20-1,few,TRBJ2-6,TGCAGTGCTGCCCTCCTCCAGGGGAGCCTCTCTGGGGCCAACGTCCTGACTTTC,CSAALLQGSLSGANVLTF
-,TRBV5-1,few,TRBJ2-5,TGCGCCAGCAGGATCTCGACAGAGACCCAGTACTTC,CASRISTETQYF
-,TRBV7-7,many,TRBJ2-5,TGTGCTAGCAGCTTAGACGGCAGCACTCAAGAGACCCAGTACTTC,CASSLDGSTQETQYF
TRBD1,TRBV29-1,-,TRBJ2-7,TGCAGCGGCCAGCCGACAGGGGCCTACGAGCAGTACTTC,CSGQPTGAYEQYF
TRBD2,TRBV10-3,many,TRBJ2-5,TGTGCCAGCCAACTAGCGGTTGGTTCGGAGACCCAGTACTTC,CASQLAVGSETQYF
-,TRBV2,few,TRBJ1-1,TGTGCCAGCAGTGTCCTAGGACCAGAGGCTTTCTTT,CASSVLGPEAFF
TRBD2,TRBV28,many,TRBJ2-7,TGTGCCAGCAGCAGGAGCGGGAAGACCTACGAGCAGTACTTC,CASSRSGKTYEQYF
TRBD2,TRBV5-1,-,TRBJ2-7,TGCGCCAGCAGCTTGTTAGGACTAGCGGGGCCCTACGAGCAGTACTTC,CASSLLGLAGPYEQYF
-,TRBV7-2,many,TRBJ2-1,TGTGCCAGCAGCTTCGACAGGAGCTCCTACAATGAGCAGTTCTTC,CASSFDRSSYNEQFF
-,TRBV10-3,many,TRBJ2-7,TGTGCCATCAGCTCTACAGGGGAGCAGTACTTC,CAISSTGEQYF
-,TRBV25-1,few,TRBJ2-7,TGTGCCAGCAGTGAGTCTGGCGAGCAGTACTTC,CASSESGEQYF
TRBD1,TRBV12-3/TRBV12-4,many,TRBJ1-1,TGTGCCAGCAGTGAACAGGGGGGTAGCACTGAAGCTTTCTTT,CASSEQGGSTEAFF
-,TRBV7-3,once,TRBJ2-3,TGTGCCAGCAGCCCGTCAGCAGATAGCACAGATACGCAGTATTTT,CASSPSADSTDTQYF
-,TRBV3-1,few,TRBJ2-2,TGTGCCAGCAGCCAAGGTTCCAGGAACACCGGGGAGCTGTTTTTT,CASSQGSRNTGELFF
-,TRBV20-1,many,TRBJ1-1,TGCAGTGGGTCTCAGGGGAGCACTGAAGCTTTCTTT,CSGSQGSTEAFF
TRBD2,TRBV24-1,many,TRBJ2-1,TGTGCCACCAGTGATTTCCCCCAGACTAGCGGGAGGTCGGGTGAGCAGTTCTTC,CATSDFPQTSGRSGEQFF
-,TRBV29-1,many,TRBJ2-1,TGCAGCGTTGAAGAGGCTTTCCGCTCCTACAATGAGCAGTTCTTC,CSVEEAFRSYNEQFF
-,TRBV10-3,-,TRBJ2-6,TGTGCCATCAGTGACCCAGTTCCGGGACGTGGGCCCTCTGGGGCCAACGTCCTGACTTTC,CAISDPVPGRGPSGANVLTF
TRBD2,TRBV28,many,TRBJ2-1,TGTGCCAGCAGTTTATACGGACTAGCGGGAGGGGGTAGCTCCTACAATGAGCAGTTCTTC,CASSLYGLAGGGSSYNEQFF
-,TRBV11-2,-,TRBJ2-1,TGTGCCAGCAGCTCGAGGGCGGACCAGGAGCAGTTCTTC,CASSSRADQEQFF
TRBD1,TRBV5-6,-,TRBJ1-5,TGTGCCAGCAGATCTCGACAGGGGGATCAGCCCCAGCATTTT,CASRSRQGDQPQHF
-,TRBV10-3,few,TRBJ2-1,TGTGCCATCAGTGAGGCAGGGGTCTCCTACAATGAGCAGTTCTTC,CAISEAGVSYNEQFF
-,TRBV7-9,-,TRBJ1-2,TGTGCCAGCAGCTTACAGAATCTCTATGGCTACACCTTC,CASSLQNLYGYTF
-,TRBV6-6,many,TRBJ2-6,TGTGCCAGCAGTTCTAATGAGGCCAACGTCCTGACTTTC,CASSSNEANVLTF
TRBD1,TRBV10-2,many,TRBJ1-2,TGCGCCAGCAGGAGGGACAGACCTGGGGAGATGGGGTATGGCTACACCTTC,CASRRDRPGEMGYGYTF
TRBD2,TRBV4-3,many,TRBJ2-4,TGCGCCAGCAGCCAAGATCCAGCGGGAGGGCCGAGGAACATTCAGTACTTC,CASSQDPAGGPRNIQYF
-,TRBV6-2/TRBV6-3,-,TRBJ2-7,TGTGCCAGCAGTCAAGGGACATTCTCCTACGAGCAGTACTTC,CASSQGTFSYEQYF
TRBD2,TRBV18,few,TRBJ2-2,TGTGCCAGCTCAACACCCCCCGCGGGGGGGCGAACGGACGGGGAGCTGTTTTTT,CASSTPPAGGRTDGELFF